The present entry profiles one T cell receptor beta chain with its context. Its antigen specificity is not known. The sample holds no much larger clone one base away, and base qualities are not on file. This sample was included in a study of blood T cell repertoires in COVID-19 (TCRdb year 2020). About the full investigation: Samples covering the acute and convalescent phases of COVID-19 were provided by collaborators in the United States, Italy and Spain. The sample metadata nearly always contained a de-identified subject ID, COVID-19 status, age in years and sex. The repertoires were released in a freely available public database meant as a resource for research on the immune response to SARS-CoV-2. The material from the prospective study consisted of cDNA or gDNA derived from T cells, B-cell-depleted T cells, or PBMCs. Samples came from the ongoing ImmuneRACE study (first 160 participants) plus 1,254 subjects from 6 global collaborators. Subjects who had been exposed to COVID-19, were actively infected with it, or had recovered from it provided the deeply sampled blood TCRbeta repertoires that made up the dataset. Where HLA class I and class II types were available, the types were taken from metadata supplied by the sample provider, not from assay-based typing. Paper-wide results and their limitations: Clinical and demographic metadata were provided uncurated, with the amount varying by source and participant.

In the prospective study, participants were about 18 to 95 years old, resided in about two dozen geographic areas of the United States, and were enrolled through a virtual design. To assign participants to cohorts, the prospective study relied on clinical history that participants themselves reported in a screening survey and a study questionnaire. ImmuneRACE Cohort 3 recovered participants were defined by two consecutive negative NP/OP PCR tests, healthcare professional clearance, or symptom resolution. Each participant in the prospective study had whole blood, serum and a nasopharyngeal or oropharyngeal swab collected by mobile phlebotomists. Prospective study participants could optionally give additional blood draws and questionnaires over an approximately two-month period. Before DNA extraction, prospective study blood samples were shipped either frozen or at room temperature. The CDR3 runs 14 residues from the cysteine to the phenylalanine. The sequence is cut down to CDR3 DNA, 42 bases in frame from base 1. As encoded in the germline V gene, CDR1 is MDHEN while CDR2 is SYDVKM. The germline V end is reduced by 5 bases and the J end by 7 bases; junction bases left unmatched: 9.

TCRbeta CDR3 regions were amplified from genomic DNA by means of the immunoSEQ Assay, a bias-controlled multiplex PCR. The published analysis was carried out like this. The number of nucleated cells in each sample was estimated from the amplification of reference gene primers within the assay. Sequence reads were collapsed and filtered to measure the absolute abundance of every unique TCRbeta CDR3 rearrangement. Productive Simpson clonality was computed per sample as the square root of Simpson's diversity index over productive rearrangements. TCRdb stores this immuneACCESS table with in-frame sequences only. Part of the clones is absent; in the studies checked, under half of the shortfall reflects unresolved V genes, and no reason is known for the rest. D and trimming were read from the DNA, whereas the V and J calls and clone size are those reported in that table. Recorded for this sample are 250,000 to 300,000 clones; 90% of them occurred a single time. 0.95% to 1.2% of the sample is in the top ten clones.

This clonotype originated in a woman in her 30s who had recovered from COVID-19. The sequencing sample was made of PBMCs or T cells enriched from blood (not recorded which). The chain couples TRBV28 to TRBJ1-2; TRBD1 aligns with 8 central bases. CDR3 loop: CASSLRTGRSGYTF. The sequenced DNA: TGTGCCAGCAGTCTCCGGACAGGGAGGAGTGGCTACACCTTC.